What follows is one T cell receptor beta chain and its context. There are a few counts of this clone. The specificity of this receptor is unknown. Base-call qualities are not available, and no considerably larger clone is one nucleotide away. TCR beta CDR3 regions were sequenced from DNA using the immunoSEQ Assay. From the authors' description of their analysis: T cell density was computed as TCR beta template counts normalized to usable DNA estimated by amplifying housekeeping genes. Richness was estimated with the preseqR package, extrapolating to 400,000 templates for PBMC samples and 120,000 templates for tissue samples. Clonality was taken to be one minus Pielou's evenness. Differential abundance testing on productive amino-acid clonotypes, with a minimum total count of 5 and an alpha of 0.1, was used to identify tissue-enriched TCRs. The Jaccard Index and the Morisita Overlap Index were used to quantify repertoire overlap between compartments. GLIPH clustered TCR beta CDR3s with public tetramer-defined viral CDR3s; viral motifs required at least three viral sequences plus V-gene enrichment. TCRdb carries this immuneACCESS record with in-frame sequences only. Its versions omit some clonotypes, under half of them owing to an unresolved V gene in the studies checked, with the rest unexplained. V, J and clone size were drawn from that table, and D and trimming were deduced from the DNA. In all, the sample holds 25,000 to 35,000 clones, and 80% to 85% of those were seen once. The ten largest account for over 4.5% of the sample.

A distance of 22 bases separates the germline ends of V and J, which lose 5 bases and 8 bases respectively. The germline V gene gives CDR1 as SGHAT and CDR2 as FQNNGV. Taken from cysteine to phenylalanine, the CDR3 has 16 residues. Only the CDR3 DNA stays, 48 bases, in frame from base 1. The data are from a study of T cells in localized non-small cell lung cancer (dated by TCRdb to about 2020). For the study in its entirety: T cell repertoires of 236 early-stage NSCLC patients were analyzed, with tumors being compared against uninvolved tumor-adjacent lungs. The cohort was made up of hundreds of treatment-naive NSCLC patients whose localized lung tumors had been resected. Of the NSCLC patients, 129 were male and approximately 110 were female, and the mean age was approximately 66 years. Points the paper makes about the study in general: A median of around 57 of the top 100 tumor clones turned up in the paired uninvolved adjacent lung, and 25 to 35 of those clones also ranked among the top 100 of that same adjacent lung. Uninvolved tumor-adjacent lung showed the highest T cell clonality, higher than tumor, which suggests more focused antigenic responses in the uninvolved tumor-adjacent lung. Because the study design was exploratory, TCR variables were selected using unadjusted p-values without false-discovery rate correction. Higher blood T cell density associated with longer overall survival, while higher adjacent-lung clonality associated with shorter survival. Multi-region tumor sequencing was not performed, so intratumor heterogeneity could not be excluded.

At diagnosis, tumor, uninvolved tumor-adjacent lung and peripheral blood were collected and then preserved as a mix of FFPE and fresh-frozen material. For TCR repertoire profiling, blood samples were analyzed as peripheral blood mononuclear cells. Material: peripheral blood mononuclear cells, obtained before any cancer treatment. The chain employs TRBV11-2 and TRBJ2-4, with TRBD1 as a weak D call on 5 bases. This TCR came from a man aged 35 to 69 with stage III lung adenocarcinoma. The base sequence is TGTGCCAGCAGCCACCTAAGACAGCGCGCTACGGACATTCAGTACTTC. Protein translation: CASSHLRQRATDIQYF.